A selection of T cell receptor beta chains follows, all from one sample in a study of somatic mutations in cytotoxic T cells in rheumatoid arthritis. Data came from immunoSEQ multiplex PCR; TCRdb stores just in-frame clones and leaves some out. The table has just under 6,500 clones, approximately 80% seen once. Sequenced material: CD8+ T cells sorted from blood, taken at a follow-up visit. These receptors all come from a woman aged 70-85 years with rheumatoid arthritis. Both conserved end residues are part of each CDR3. Fields, in order: CDR3 DNA, CDR3 protein, J gene, clone size, D gene, V gene. D genes are given only for firm matches. Clone size is stated in some rows and not others, as once, few, many or a class when expanded.

CDR3nt: TGTGCCAGCAGCTCACAGGGCAGCGCAGATACGCAGTATTTT
CDR3aa: CASSSQGSADTQYF
j_gene: TRBJ2-3
abundance: NA
d_gene: NA
v_gene: TRBV5-5

CDR3nt: TGTGCCAGTAGTATGTTGGCCAGGGGAGACGAGCAGTACTTC
CDR3aa: CASSMLARGDEQYF
j_gene: TRBJ2-7
abundance: NA
d_gene: NA
v_gene: TRBV19

CDR3nt: TGCGCCAGCAGCTTGCTTGGCAGGGGACCGCCTCTTCCCACAGATACGCAGTATTTT
CDR3aa: CASSLLGRGPPLPTDTQYF
j_gene: TRBJ2-3
abundance: NA
d_gene: NA
v_gene: TRBV5-1

CDR3nt: TGTGCCAGCAGCTCTCTGGACAGGGGGCGCACAGATACGCAGTATTTT
CDR3aa: CASSSLDRGRTDTQYF
j_gene: TRBJ2-3
abundance: NA
d_gene: TRBD1
v_gene: TRBV7-9

CDR3nt: TGTGCTAGCAGCTCGAAACCGGGACTAGGAAATGAGCAGTTCTTC
CDR3aa: CASSSKPGLGNEQFF
j_gene: TRBJ2-1
abundance: NA
d_gene: TRBD2
v_gene: TRBV7-7

CDR3nt: TGTGCCAGCAGTTTGAGCCTAACTCCGGGCGAGCAGTACTTC
CDR3aa: CASSLSLTPGEQYF
j_gene: TRBJ2-7
abundance: once
d_gene: NA
v_gene: TRBV27

CDR3nt: TGTGCCAGCAGTTACCTCCAGATGAACACTGAAGCTTTCTTT
CDR3aa: CASSYLQMNTEAFF
j_gene: TRBJ1-1
abundance: few
d_gene: NA
v_gene: TRBV6-6

CDR3nt: TGTGCCAGCAGTGGGAGGGGAGGGTCCCTTTACGAGCAGTACTTC
CDR3aa: CASSGRGGSLYEQYF
j_gene: TRBJ2-7
abundance: few
d_gene: TRBD2
v_gene: TRBV25-1

CDR3nt: TGTGCCAGCAGCCAAGATCTAGCGGGGGGCACAGATACGCAGTATTTT
CDR3aa: CASSQDLAGGTDTQYF
j_gene: TRBJ2-3
abundance: once
d_gene: TRBD2
v_gene: TRBV4-2

CDR3nt: TGTGCCAGCAGCTTTCGAAAGAATTACACCGATGGGGGGTCCCACTATGGCTACACCTTC
CDR3aa: CASSFRKNYTDGGSHYGYTF
j_gene: TRBJ1-2
abundance: NA
d_gene: NA
v_gene: TRBV7-8

CDR3nt: TGTGCCAGCAGCAAAGACGGACAGGGATCGTACTACGAGCAGTACTTC
CDR3aa: CASSKDGQGSYYEQYF
j_gene: TRBJ2-7
abundance: NA
d_gene: TRBD1
v_gene: TRBV9

CDR3nt: TGTGCCAGCAGTCCGGGGACAGGGACACTGTTTTTT
CDR3aa: CASSPGTGTLFF
j_gene: TRBJ1-4
abundance: NA
d_gene: TRBD1
v_gene: TRBV28

CDR3nt: TGTGCCAGTATCCGCAACCAAAACACCGGGGAGCTGTTTTTT
CDR3aa: CASIRNQNTGELFF
j_gene: TRBJ2-2
abundance: NA
d_gene: NA
v_gene: TRBV2

CDR3nt: TGTGCCAGCAGACGATCCGGGGAGCTGTTTTTT
CDR3aa: CASRRSGELFF
j_gene: TRBJ2-2
abundance: once
d_gene: NA
v_gene: TRBV2

CDR3nt: TGTGCCAGCAGCGGCGAGGGCTTAAACACTGAAGCTTTCTTT
CDR3aa: CASSGEGLNTEAFF
j_gene: TRBJ1-1
abundance: NA
d_gene: NA
v_gene: TRBV6-1

CDR3nt: TGTGCCAGCAGTGAAAGGCCTAGCGGGACCTACGAGCAGTACTTC
CDR3aa: CASSERPSGTYEQYF
j_gene: TRBJ2-7
abundance: NA
d_gene: TRBD2
v_gene: TRBV6-1

CDR3nt: TGTGCCAGCAGTTACCAGGGGGCCTATCAGCCCCAGCATTTT
CDR3aa: CASSYQGAYQPQHF
j_gene: TRBJ1-5
abundance: NA
d_gene: TRBD1
v_gene: TRBV6-5

CDR3nt: TGTGCCAGCAGCTTAACGAGGACAGGGGGCACTGAAGCTTTCTTT
CDR3aa: CASSLTRTGGTEAFF
j_gene: TRBJ1-1
abundance: few
d_gene: TRBD1
v_gene: TRBV7-9

CDR3nt: TGTGCCAGCAGCCCCGGGACAGGGGGCCGGAACGAGCAGTACTTC
CDR3aa: CASSPGTGGRNEQYF
j_gene: TRBJ2-7
abundance: few
d_gene: TRBD1
v_gene: TRBV7-9

CDR3nt: TGTGCCAGCAGGACCGGGACAGGGGCCACTCCAACTAATGAAAAACTGTTTTTT
CDR3aa: CASRTGTGATPTNEKLFF
j_gene: TRBJ1-4
abundance: NA
d_gene: TRBD1
v_gene: TRBV2

CDR3nt: TGTGCCACCAGCAGAGCGTCGAACAGGGCATTGAACATTCAGTACTTC
CDR3aa: CATSRASNRALNIQYF
j_gene: TRBJ2-4
abundance: once
d_gene: NA
v_gene: TRBV15

CDR3nt: TGTGCCAGCAGCGCCTTGATGAACACTGAAGCTTTCTTT
CDR3aa: CASSALMNTEAFF
j_gene: TRBJ1-1
abundance: NA
d_gene: NA
v_gene: TRBV7-3

CDR3nt: TGTGCCAGCAGTCACGGTGGGGGTCCGTCCTACGAGCAGTACTTC
CDR3aa: CASSHGGGPSYEQYF
j_gene: TRBJ2-7
abundance: once
d_gene: NA
v_gene: TRBV6-1

CDR3nt: TGTGCCAGCAGCTCGACAGGGGGAGTTGTGCACGAGCAGTACTTC
CDR3aa: CASSSTGGVVHEQYF
j_gene: TRBJ2-7
abundance: NA
d_gene: TRBD1
v_gene: TRBV5-4

CDR3nt: TGTGCCAGCAGCTTGGGGACAGGGGAATTACGCAATGAGCAGTTCTTC
CDR3aa: CASSLGTGELRNEQFF
j_gene: TRBJ2-1
abundance: NA
d_gene: TRBD1
v_gene: TRBV5-4

CDR3nt: TGTGCCAGCAGTTTAACAGGCCCCCAGCATTTT
CDR3aa: CASSLTGPQHF
j_gene: TRBJ1-5
abundance: once
d_gene: NA
v_gene: TRBV28

CDR3nt: TGTGCCAGCAGTCGCTTTGAGCGGAATCAGCCCCAGCATTTT
CDR3aa: CASSRFERNQPQHF
j_gene: TRBJ1-5
abundance: NA
d_gene: NA
v_gene: TRBV27

CDR3nt: TGTGCCAGCAGTTTCGACCCTAGCGGGGGAAGGGATACGCAGTATTTT
CDR3aa: CASSFDPSGGRDTQYF
j_gene: TRBJ2-3
abundance: NA
d_gene: TRBD2
v_gene: TRBV27

CDR3nt: TGTGCCAGCAGGGGATACAGGGGGGGCTCCTACAATGAGCAGTTCTTC
CDR3aa: CASRGYRGGSYNEQFF
j_gene: TRBJ2-1
abundance: NA
d_gene: NA
v_gene: TRBV2

CDR3nt: TGCGCCAGTAGAAATCCCGGGACTAGCTTTGTCGAGCAGTACTTC
CDR3aa: CASRNPGTSFVEQYF
j_gene: TRBJ2-7
abundance: NA
d_gene: TRBD2
v_gene: TRBV5-1

CDR3nt: TGTGCCAGCTCCCCCGGGGGTCCGGGAAATGGCTACACCTTC
CDR3aa: CASSPGGPGNGYTF
j_gene: TRBJ1-2
abundance: NA
d_gene: NA
v_gene: TRBV6-6

CDR3nt: TGTGCCAGTAGTATAGGGCCCGGTAGCGGGAGTACATCAGATACGCAGTATTTT
CDR3aa: CASSIGPGSGSTSDTQYF
j_gene: TRBJ2-3
abundance: NA
d_gene: TRBD2
v_gene: TRBV19

CDR3nt: TGTGCCAGCAGTTACTCGAAGCCAGGGGGACAGCCCCAGCATTTT
CDR3aa: CASSYSKPGGQPQHF
j_gene: TRBJ1-5
abundance: few
d_gene: TRBD1
v_gene: TRBV6-5

CDR3nt: TGTGCCAGCAGCTTGGGACCTACAGGGTCCGAGCAGTACTTC
CDR3aa: CASSLGPTGSEQYF
j_gene: TRBJ2-7
abundance: NA
d_gene: NA
v_gene: TRBV5-6

CDR3nt: TGTGCCAGCACCTCTATTGGGAATTCCTACGAGCAGTACTTC
CDR3aa: CASTSIGNSYEQYF
j_gene: TRBJ2-7
abundance: NA
d_gene: NA
v_gene: TRBV28

CDR3nt: TGTGCCAGCAGTTTAAATATGGGTGACTACGAGCAGTACTTC
CDR3aa: CASSLNMGDYEQYF
j_gene: TRBJ2-7
abundance: NA
d_gene: NA
v_gene: TRBV27

CDR3nt: TGTGCCATACCACAGGGGGTGCAGTACTTC
CDR3aa: CAIPQGVQYF
j_gene: TRBJ2-7
abundance: NA
d_gene: TRBD1
v_gene: TRBV19

CDR3nt: TGTGCCAGCAGTTTAAATGAGCAGTTCTTC
CDR3aa: CASSLNEQFF
j_gene: TRBJ2-1
abundance: NA
d_gene: NA
v_gene: TRBV27

CDR3nt: TGTGCCAGCAGCTCCCTACTACAGGGGACCGGGGAGCTGTTTTTT
CDR3aa: CASSSLLQGTGELFF
j_gene: TRBJ2-2
abundance: NA
d_gene: TRBD1
v_gene: TRBV7-6

CDR3nt: TGCGCCAGCAGCCAAGTCCGGGGGCAAGAGACCCAGTACTTC
CDR3aa: CASSQVRGQETQYF
j_gene: TRBJ2-5
abundance: few
d_gene: NA
v_gene: TRBV4-1

CDR3nt: TGTGCCAGCAGTACAGGGTCCTCTTCCTACGAGCAGTACTTC
CDR3aa: CASSTGSSSYEQYF
j_gene: TRBJ2-7
abundance: NA
d_gene: NA
v_gene: TRBV9

CDR3nt: TGTGCCAGCAGTCCGGAGCAGAATCAGCCCCAGCATTTT
CDR3aa: CASSPEQNQPQHF
j_gene: TRBJ1-5
abundance: NA
d_gene: NA
v_gene: TRBV6-4

CDR3nt: TGTGCCAGCAGCCAAAGGACAGGGGGGACTTCAGATACGCAGTATTTT
CDR3aa: CASSQRTGGTSDTQYF
j_gene: TRBJ2-3
abundance: NA
d_gene: TRBD1
v_gene: TRBV7-6

CDR3nt: TGTGCCAGCAGGGCTCGGGGCCGGTACGAGCAGTACTTC
CDR3aa: CASRARGRYEQYF
j_gene: TRBJ2-7
abundance: NA
d_gene: NA
v_gene: TRBV7-2

CDR3nt: TGTGCTAGTGGTTTGAAAGGGGGCGCCGGGGAGCTGTTTTTT
CDR3aa: CASGLKGGAGELFF
j_gene: TRBJ2-2
abundance: NA
d_gene: TRBD1
v_gene: TRBV12-5

CDR3nt: TGTGCCAGTAGTATCCCCCGCGGACAGGGGATCTCCGGGGAGCTGTTTTTT
CDR3aa: CASSIPRGQGISGELFF
j_gene: TRBJ2-2
abundance: NA
d_gene: TRBD1
v_gene: TRBV19

CDR3nt: TGTGCCAGCAGTCAAGAGCCGGGGCACGAGGCCGGGGAGCTGTTTTTT
CDR3aa: CASSQEPGHEAGELFF
j_gene: TRBJ2-2
abundance: NA
d_gene: NA
v_gene: TRBV2

CDR3nt: TGTGCCAGCAGTTACAGGGCCCCATTTGACACCGGGGAGCTGTTTTTT
CDR3aa: CASSYRAPFDTGELFF
j_gene: TRBJ2-2
abundance: NA
d_gene: NA
v_gene: TRBV6-5

CDR3nt: TGTGCCAGCAGCGTAGCATTTTCCGGCGAAAAACTGTTTTTT
CDR3aa: CASSVAFSGEKLFF
j_gene: TRBJ1-4
abundance: NA
d_gene: NA
v_gene: TRBV9

CDR3nt: TGTGCCAGCAGCGCACCGGGACTCCCCTACGAGCAGTACTTC
CDR3aa: CASSAPGLPYEQYF
j_gene: TRBJ2-7
abundance: NA
d_gene: NA
v_gene: TRBV7-9

CDR3nt: TGTGCCAGCAGCTTATTGGGACTAGCCCGAACCGGGGAGCTGTTTTTT
CDR3aa: CASSLLGLARTGELFF
j_gene: TRBJ2-2
abundance: NA
d_gene: TRBD2
v_gene: TRBV7-9

CDR3nt: TGCGCCAGCAGCCAAGTCCCCGGTAGCACAGATACGCAGTATTTT
CDR3aa: CASSQVPGSTDTQYF
j_gene: TRBJ2-3
abundance: NA
d_gene: NA
v_gene: TRBV4-1

CDR3nt: TGTGCCAGCAGCTTTCCGGGTTCGAGCTACGAGCAGTACTTC
CDR3aa: CASSFPGSSYEQYF
j_gene: TRBJ2-7
abundance: NA
d_gene: NA
v_gene: TRBV11-2

CDR3nt: TGTGCCAGCGACAGGGGAAGCTCTGGAAACACCATATATTTT
CDR3aa: CASDRGSSGNTIYF
j_gene: TRBJ1-3
abundance: NA
d_gene: TRBD1
v_gene: TRBV2